Sequencing of this TCR beta chain was carried out in a study of cytomegalovirus exposure and HLA in healthy donors. It was with 60 Vbeta and 13 Jbeta primers that the PCR ran. Only in-frame clones appear in the TCRdb table, and some are missing; sequencing was by immunoSEQ multiplex PCR. This table holds fewer than 200,000 clones, approximately 80% found once. This CDR3 has 16 residues. Germline V lookup: CDR1 SGHNT, CDR2 YYREEE (reference sequence). Trimming at V came to 3 bases and at J to 2 bases, leaving 11 bases not matched to a gene. The sample taken for sequencing was PBMCs. The TCR originated in a woman under 40 in good health and CMV-seronegative. The rearrangement links TRBV5-4 to TRBJ2-7, with 7 bases identical to TRBD1. The CDR3 protein is CASSSGTEYSTYEQYF. The CDR3, as DNA: TGTGCCAGCAGCTCAGGGACAGAATATTCAACCTACGAGCAGTACTTC.